This TCR beta chain was sequenced during a study of T cell responses to AZD1222 COVID-19 vaccine. Study results and caveats: White British donors predominated, females outnumbered males, and clonal diversity was possibly underestimated. Vaccine-associated CD4 TCRs ranged over spike, dominating at 160-218 and 743-854. AZD1222 recipients seropositive at baseline numbered only five to seven.

A word on this clone: Its antigen is undetermined.

Only in-frame clones appear in the TCRdb table, and some are missing; sequencing was by immunoSEQ multiplex PCR. The data hold under 200,000 clones, with roughly 92% observed a single time. The CDR3 has 16 residues. Trimming removed 3 bases from V and 0 bases from J, with 12 bases in between. Germline V lookup: CDR1 SGHTA, CDR2 FQGNSA. V and J are TRBV7-2 and TRBJ2-4; D possibly corresponds to TRBD1 (6 bases). Here the sequenced sample was peripheral blood, taken on day 0 of AZD1222 vaccination. This sequence was found in an adult in good health. The CDR3 sequence: CASSFSGVLAKNIQYF. The CDR3 region has the DNA TGTGCCAGCAGCTTCTCAGGGGTTCTAGCCAAAAACATTCAGTACTTC. The whole variable domain, filled in from reference TRBV7-2 and TRBJ2-4, reads GAGVSQSPSNKVTEKGKDVELRCDPISGHTALYWYRQSLGQGLEFLIYFQGNSAPDKSGLPSDRFSAERTGGSVSTLTIQRTQQEDSAVYLCASSFSGVLAKNIQYFGAGTRLSVL.